The 20 T cell receptor beta chains listed next were all sequenced from one sample in a study of cytomegalovirus exposure and HLA in healthy donors. Primers included in the PCR were 60 Vbeta and 13 Jbeta primers. Data came from immunoSEQ multiplex PCR; TCRdb stores just in-frame clones and leaves some out. The sample consists of about 190,000 clones, more than 70% of them appearing once. Sequenced: PBMCs. These receptors were taken from a man younger than 40 in good health and CMV-seropositive.

The V and J genes are TRBV7-2 and TRBJ2-1; 9 bases are shared with TRBD2. There are 15 residues in the CDR3. V was pared by 5 bases and J by 8 bases, with 10 bases of the junction left unmatched. Germline V lookup: CDR1 SGHTA, CDR2 FQGNSA. In DNA form, the CDR3 reads TGTGCCAGCAGCACCGGGACTAGCAACGATCATGAGCAGTTCTTC. Translation: CASSTGTSNDHEQFF.

This clone was seen only a few times. This rearrangement joins TRBV5-8 to TRBJ2-2; 8 nucleotides match TRBD1. The CDR3 runs to 14 residues. Germline CDR1 and CDR2: SGHTS and YDEGEE. Trimming removed 3 bases from V and 7 bases from J; junction bases left unmatched: 5. This chain's CDR3 is CASSYGQGVGELFF. The CDR3 DNA reads TGTGCCAGCAGCTACGGACAGGGCGTCGGGGAGCTGTTTTTT.

CDR3 in DNA: TGTGCCAGCAGCTTGGAACAGGGATTCAATGAGCAGTTCTTC. Translation: CASSLEQGFNEQFF. V is TRBV11-2 and J is TRBJ2-1; D is perhaps TRBD1 (6 bases). Deletions cut 3 bases from V and 6 bases from J, with 12 bases between. The CDR3 has 14 amino acids. Germline CDR1 is SGHAT and CDR2 is FQNNGV.

The chain carries TRBV4-1 and TRBJ2-5; D is unclear. This CDR3 is 13 amino acids long. V lost 2 bases and J lost 1, with 5 bases in between. In germline, CDR1 is MGHRA, CDR2 YSYEKL. In DNA, the CDR3 is TGCGCCAGCAGCCAATCGGTCCAAGAGACCCAGTACTTC. As protein: CASSQSVQETQYF.

The V call is TRBV12-5, the J call TRBJ2-3, with 11 bases lining up with TRBD2. V was clipped by 3 bases and J by 2 bases; unmatched bases: 16. Germline V gene lookup returns CDR1 LGHNT and CDR2 FRNRAP. This CDR3 is built from 20 residues. The CDR3 is CASGFGVDPLAGVHTDTQYF. The DNA for the CDR3 is TGTGCTAGTGGTTTTGGGGTGGACCCACTAGCGGGGGTACACACAGATACGCAGTATTTT.

This chain's CDR3 is CSVSGTSGPLEQFF. CDR3 nucleotide sequence: TGCAGCGTATCCGGGACTAGCGGGCCTCTTGAGCAGTTCTTC. The V gene is TRBV29-1, the J gene TRBJ2-1; 12 positions match TRBD2. The germline CDR1 and CDR2 sequences are SQVTM and ANQGSEA. The CDR3 consists of 14 residues. With 6 bases clipped from V and 9 bases from J, the junction kept 9 bases outside the gene matches.

This rearrangement joins TRBV6-6 to TRBJ2-7; tentatively, D is TRBD1 (5 bases). V was trimmed by 7 bases and J by 5 bases, leaving 21 bases between them. Germline V gene sequence: CDR1 MNHNY, CDR2 SVGAGI (reference sequence). The CDR3 covers 15 residues. The CDR3 reads CASTNPQGRHNEQYF. The CDR3 DNA is TGTGCCAGCACCAACCCCCAGGGTAGGCACAACGAGCAGTACTTC.

The genes are TRBV6-1 and TRBJ2-5, with 9 positions matching TRBD1. Gene TRBJ2-7 matches the end of the DNA better, so the J call may be wrong. The CDR3 consists of 13 residues. From germline, CDR1 is MNHNS and CDR2 SASEGT. In DNA, the CDR3 is TGTGCCAGCAGTCTGGACAGGGGCTACGAGCAGTACTTC. Its translation is CASSLDRGYEQYF.

The rearrangement links TRBV6-6 to TRBJ2-7; 8 bases map to TRBD2. The CDR3 is 15 amino acids. Germline V gives CDR1 MNHNY, CDR2 SVGAGI (reference sequence). V trimming: 7 bases; J trimming: 1 base; junction bases outside the gene matches: 9. CDR3 in DNA: TGTGCCAGCACCGGTCTAGCGGGCGCGTCCTACGAGCAGTACTTC. Protein sequence: CASTGLAGASYEQYF.

V gene TRBV2 combines with J gene TRBJ2-7; the match to TRBD2 covers 13 bases. V lost 2 bases, J lost 2 bases, and 9 bases stayed unmatched. This CDR3 is 18 amino acids long. Germline CDR1 reads SNHLY; CDR2 reads FYNNEI. The CDR3 reads CASSETRTSGSSTYEQYF. The CDR3 nucleotides are TGTGCCAGCAGTGAAACGAGGACTAGCGGGAGTTCGACCTACGAGCAGTACTTC.

This chain links TRBV7-9 with TRBJ2-7; D uncertain. Germline V lookup: CDR1 SEHNR, CDR2 FQNEAQ (reference sequence). V lost 4 bases and J lost 4, with 8 bases in between. CDR3 size: 12 residues. CDR3 protein: CASSSSKYEQYF. The CDR3 bases are TGTGCCAGCAGCTCCAGTAAATACGAGCAGTACTTC.

The rearrangement joins TRBV15 to TRBJ2-3; D not certain. Germline V CDR1 and CDR2: LNHNV, YYDKDF (reference sequence). Trimming took 5 bases from V and 1 from J, leaving 13 bases between them. The CDR3 contains 15 residues. The CDR3 protein is CATSPQAARTDTQYF. In DNA form, the CDR3 reads TGTGCCACCAGCCCTCAAGCCGCCCGCACAGATACGCAGTATTTT.

This chain links TRBV28 with TRBJ2-7, with 7 bases fitting TRBD2. V shed 6 bases, J shed 5 bases, and the junction held 10 bases outside the gene matches. The CDR3 runs to 14 residues. Looked up from germline, CDR1 is MDHEN and CDR2 is SYDVKM. The CDR3 is CASRGWRERDEQYF. CDR3 nucleotide sequence: TGTGCCAGCAGAGGGTGGCGGGAGAGGGACGAGCAGTACTTC.

The chain uses TRBV27 and TRBJ2-1; TRBD1 agrees at 9 bases. Germline trimming cut 6 bases from V and 9 bases from J; bases unmatched to any gene: 6. CDR1 and CDR2 (germline): MNHEY, SMNVEV (reference sequence). The CDR3 covers 13 residues. For the CDR3, the DNA is TGTGCCAGCAGCTGGACAGGGGAGGGTGAGCAGTTCTTC. Protein: CASSWTGEGEQFF.

This clone was counted once. The chain recombines TRBV25-1 with TRBJ2-1; 9 nucleotides align to TRBD1. Germline V gene data show CDR1 as MGHDK and CDR2 as SYGVNS. V shed 4 bases and J 4 bases; nucleotides not matched to a gene: 5. CDR3 length: 15 residues. CDR3 sequence: CASSGGQGPYNEQFF. CDR3 in DNA: TGTGCCAGCAGTGGCGGACAGGGGCCATACAATGAGCAGTTCTTC.

The CDR3 here is CASSYGPGQGSYEQYF. As DNA, the CDR3 is TGTGCCAGCAGTTACGGCCCGGGACAGGGGTCCTACGAGCAGTACTTC. The V gene is TRBV6-5, the J gene TRBJ2-7; 10 bases agree with TRBD1. The CDR3 sequence is 16 residues long. CDR1 MNHEY and CDR2 SVGAGI come from the germline V gene. V lost 2 bases, J lost 1 base, and 5 bases stayed unmatched.

The chain has TRBV7-8 and TRBJ2-1, with TRBD2 matching over 11 bases. The CDR3 loop spans 14 amino acids. V was clipped by 11 bases and J by 2 bases; unmatched bases: 5. The germline V gene has CDR1 SGHVS and CDR2 FQNEAQ. The CDR3 coding sequence is TGTGCCTCCCTAGCGGGGGGCCCCTACAATGAGCAGTTCTTC. This encodes CASLAGGPYNEQFF.

The chain carries TRBV19 and TRBJ2-5; 9 bases agree with TRBD2. This CDR3 spans 14 amino acids. Trimming took 6 bases from V and 1 from J; bases not matched to a gene: 3. The germline CDR1 and CDR2 sequences are LNHDA and SQIVND (reference sequence). The CDR3 here is CASRSSGGQETQYF. In nucleotides, the CDR3 is TGTGCCAGTAGGAGTAGCGGGGGCCAAGAGACCCAGTACTTC.

The V and J genes are TRBV5-1 and TRBJ1-2, with TRBD1 matching over 8 bases. This CDR3 is 14 amino acids long. V was pared by 4 bases and J by 0 bases, with 2 bases of the junction left unmatched. Looked up from germline, CDR1 is SGHRS and CDR2 is YFSETQ. CDR3 region: CASSPGQANYGYTF. CDR3 DNA sequence: TGCGCCAGCAGCCCGGGACAGGCTAACTATGGCTACACCTTC.

The V call is TRBV5-1, the J call TRBJ2-1, with 12 bases identical to TRBD2. This CDR3 spans 16 amino acids. V trimming: 2 bases; J trimming: 6 bases; junction bases outside the gene matches: 6. Germline V gene sequence: CDR1 SGHRS, CDR2 YFSETQ. CDR3 sequence (DNA): TGCGCCAGCAGCTTAGGTATACTAGCGGGGGGCAATGAGCAGTTCTTC. Its translation: CASSLGILAGGNEQFF.